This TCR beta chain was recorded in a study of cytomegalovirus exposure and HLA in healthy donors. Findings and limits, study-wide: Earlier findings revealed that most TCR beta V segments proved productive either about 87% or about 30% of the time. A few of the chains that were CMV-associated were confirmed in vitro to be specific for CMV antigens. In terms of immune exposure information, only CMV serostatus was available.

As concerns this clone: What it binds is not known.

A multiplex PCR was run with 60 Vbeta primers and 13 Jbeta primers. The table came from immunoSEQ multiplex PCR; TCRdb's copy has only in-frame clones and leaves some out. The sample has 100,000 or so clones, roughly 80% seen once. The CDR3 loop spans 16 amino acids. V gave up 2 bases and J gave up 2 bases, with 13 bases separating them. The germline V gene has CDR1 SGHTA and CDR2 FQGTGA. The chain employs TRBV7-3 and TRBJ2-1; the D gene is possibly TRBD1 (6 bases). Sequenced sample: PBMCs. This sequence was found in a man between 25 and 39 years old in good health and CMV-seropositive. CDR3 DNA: TGTGCCAGCAGCTTATCCGCCGGGACAACCTACAATGAGCAGTTCTTC. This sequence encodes CASSLSAGTTYNEQFF.